This TCR beta chain was recovered during a study of a mutant IDH1 vaccine in newly diagnosed glioma. As for this clone: Its antigen remains unidentified.

The germline gives CDR1 SGHVS, CDR2 FQNEAQ. The CDR3 covers 16 residues. V was pared by 5 bases and J by 6 bases, with 15 bases of the junction left unmatched. Profiled with immunoSEQ multiplex PCR; TCRdb holds only in-frame clones, not every one. There are tens of thousands of clones in the sample; over 70% occur only once, and about 3.7% lies in the top ten. Time point: week 5, during vaccination. One vaccine dose held 300 ug of mutant IDH1 20-mer peptide and came with topical imiquimod. V is TRBV7-8 and J is TRBJ2-7; TRBD1 aligns across 8 bases. The sequence was collected from a young man with glioma. Sample: PBMCs, taken from a glioma patient whose treatment included an IDH1 peptide vaccine. The CDR3 loop is CASSPSPVVTGVEQYF. CDR3 DNA sequence: TGTGCCAGCAGCCCTAGCCCTGTAGTGACAGGGGTCGAGCAGTACTTC.